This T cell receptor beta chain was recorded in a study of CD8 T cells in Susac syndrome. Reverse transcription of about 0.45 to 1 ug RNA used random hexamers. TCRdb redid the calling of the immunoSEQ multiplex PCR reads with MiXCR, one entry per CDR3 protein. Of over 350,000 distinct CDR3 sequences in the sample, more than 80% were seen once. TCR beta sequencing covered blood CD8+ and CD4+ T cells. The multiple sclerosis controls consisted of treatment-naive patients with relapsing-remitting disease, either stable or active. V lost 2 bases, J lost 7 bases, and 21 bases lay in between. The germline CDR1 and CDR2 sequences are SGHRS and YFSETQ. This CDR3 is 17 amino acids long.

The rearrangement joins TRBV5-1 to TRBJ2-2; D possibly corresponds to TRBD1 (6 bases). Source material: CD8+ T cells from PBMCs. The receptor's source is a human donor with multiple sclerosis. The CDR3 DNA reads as TGCGCCAGCAGCTTTCCGGGACATAGGTCTACGGACGGGGAGCTGTTTTTT. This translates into CASSFPGHRSTDGELFF.